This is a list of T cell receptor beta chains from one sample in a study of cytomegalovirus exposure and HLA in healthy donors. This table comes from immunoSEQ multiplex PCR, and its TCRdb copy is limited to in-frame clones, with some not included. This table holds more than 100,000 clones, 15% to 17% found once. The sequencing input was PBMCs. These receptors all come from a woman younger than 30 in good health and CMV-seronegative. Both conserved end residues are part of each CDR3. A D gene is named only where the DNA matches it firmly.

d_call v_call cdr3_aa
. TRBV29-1 CSVDQFVTGELFF
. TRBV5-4 CASSPSGPNSPLHF
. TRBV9 CASSSRETQYF
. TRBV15 CATSRDRMGAGNQPQHF
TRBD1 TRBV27 CASSTGTGGYEQYF
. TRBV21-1 CASSKEPALQVSYEQYF
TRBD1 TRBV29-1 CSVGTGGEQYF
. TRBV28 CASTPSGGAEKLFF
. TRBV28 CASSGDRPSTDTQYF
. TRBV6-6 CASSRSQRLYDSPLHF
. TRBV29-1 CSGGTAQETQYF
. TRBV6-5 CASSRGGGYTGELFF
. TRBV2 CASSGRDKKPHQPQHF
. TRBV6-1 CASSEGLATGELFF
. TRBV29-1 CSVRTRNTEAFF
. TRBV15 CATSDQVADTQYF
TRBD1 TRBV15 CATSFTGERGELFF
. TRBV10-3 CAISDGARDNQPQHF
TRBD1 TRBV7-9 CASATGVYQPQHF
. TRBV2 CASRGVGWNEKLFF
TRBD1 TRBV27 CASSPYTGGTYNSPLHF
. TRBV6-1 CASSVAVRYEQYF
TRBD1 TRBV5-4 CASSQDRGDEKLFF
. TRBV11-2 CASSLDRLANYGYTF
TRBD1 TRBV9 CTSSVNDRGSSHGYGYTF
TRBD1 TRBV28 CASSLYDRGHPMNTEAFF
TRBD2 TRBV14 CASSSRTSGEQYF
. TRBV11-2 CASSLALAYEQYF
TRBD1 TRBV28 CASSPPQTGRETQYF
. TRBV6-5 CASSSAQVRSEAFF
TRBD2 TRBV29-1 CSGLIAGQETQYF
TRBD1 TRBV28 CASIHPGQGAYEQYF
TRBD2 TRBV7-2 CASSRSGSSYNEQFF
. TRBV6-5 CASSYAQGWTEAFF
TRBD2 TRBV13 CASSFLAGGQGETQYF
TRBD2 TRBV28 CASTPQGLAGTDTQYF
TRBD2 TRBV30 CAWSTSGRAWGTDTQYF
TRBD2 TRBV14 CASSPGGAGEWDEQFF
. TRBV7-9 CASSPEGDTQYF
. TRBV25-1 CASKSPRRVEAFF